This TCR beta chain was retrieved from a study of CD8 T cells in Susac syndrome (dated 2019 in TCRdb). With respect to the entire study: Of the Susac syndrome patients who were sequenced, under 10 were in clinical remission while six had clinically active disease. At blood withdrawal, Susac syndrome patients were either therapy-naive, taking corticosteroids (in some cases with IVIg as well), or taking IVIg alone. Repertoire sequencing was used to test whether CD8+ T cell activation and differentiation in Susac syndrome was antigen driven.

RNA was extracted with the RNeasy kit and roughly 0.45 to 1 ug was reverse transcribed using random hexamers. The immunoSEQ multiplex PCR assay, covering 54 Vbeta and 13 Jbeta segments, was used to amplify TCR beta CDR3 regions. PCR amplification bias was corrected using a synthetic template baseline for primer optimization and computational correction. The source study handled its data this way. Reads were annotated to V, D and J genes according to IMGT and were analyzed with immunoSEQ Analyzer, with only productive sequences retained. Clonality was calculated as one minus the Shannon entropy normalized by log2 of the number of productive unique sequences. For each patient and control, public and private clones were evaluated among the 100 most prevalent clones. Clones were defined as Susac-specific if absent from the healthy and MS cohorts, from 1052 published viral clones and from other ImmuneACCESS disease sequences. TCRdb reprocessed the public reads (quality trimming at Q25 with fastp, clone calling with MiXCR) and kept in-frame beta chains. Each CDR3 protein gets just one entry, which takes the most common genes and DNA from the rows behind it. TCRdb assigned the V and J calls; the authors' analysis was not used. The sample has under 200,000 distinct CDR3 sequences on record, 85% to 95% of them singletons. The leading ten clones occupy 0.12% of the sample.

V is reduced by 10 bases and J by 8 bases, leaving a spacing of 20 bases between them. The germline V gene gives CDR1 as MNHEY and CDR2 as SVGAGI. The CDR3 starts with the cysteine, ends with the phenylalanine, and has 13 residues. The read is trimmed to its CDR3 DNA, 39 bases read in frame from base 1. Peripheral blood CD8+ and CD4+ T cells from healthy donors, Susac syndrome patients and multiple sclerosis patients were profiled by high-throughput TCR beta sequencing. Recently defined diagnostic criteria for definite or probable disease were met by the Susac syndrome patients. Bulk CD8+ and CD4+ T cells were purified by magnetic negative isolation, while CD8+ TEMRA cells were enriched using FACS. Blood was drawn into EDTA tubes, processed within 24 hours, and PBMCs were isolated by density gradient centrifugation. PBMCs intended for TCR sequencing were frozen in liquid nitrogen and were later thawed in a 37 degrees C water bath. Purity of sorted or isolated CD4+, CD8+ and CD8+ TEMRA cells was at least 90%.

A note on this clonotype: Its antigen has not been determined. Base qualities were left out, and no much larger clone turns up one base away.

Points the paper makes about the study in general: The CD4+ T cell repertoire of patients with Susac syndrome showed no detectable clonal expansion. The number of individuals in the TCR sequencing and HLA analysis was acknowledged as relatively small.

Sequenced input: CD4+ T cells from PBMCs. The TCR was taken from a human donor with Susac syndrome. The receptor chain draws on TRBV6-5 and TRBJ1-1; the D region possibly corresponds to TRBD1 (6 bases align). CDR3 sequence: CAIGRGAGGEAFF. Read as DNA, the sequence is TGTGCCATCGGCCGGGGGGCAGGAGGGGAAGCTTTCTTT.